Below are 8 T cell receptor beta chains sequenced from a single sample in a study of beta chain features in type 1 diabetes. Study outcomes and limitations: All four CD4+ subsets from Type 1 diabetes patients carried moderately but significantly shorter TCRB CDR3s.

For these TCRs, the target antigens are not known. Every bit of the isolated RNA underwent reverse transcription, so sequencing read expressed TCRB transcripts. The table came from immunoSEQ multiplex PCR; TCRdb's copy has only in-frame clones and leaves some out. Of about 710,000 clones listed, 11% to 15% are singletons. Sequenced material: naive CD4+ T cells from blood. These receptors were obtained from a man between 18 and 29 years old with type 1 diabetes.

The gene calls are TRBV5-1 and TRBJ1-5; D is perhaps TRBD1 (5 bases). CDR3 length: 14 residues. The V gene's germline CDR1 is SGHRS and CDR2 YFSETQ. Trimming cost V 0 bases and J 11 bases, with 15 bases left between them. The CDR3 spells CASSLAPGIEAQHF. DNA for the CDR3: TGCGCCAGCAGCTTGGCCCCAGGGATTGAGGCCCAGCATTTT.

V is TRBV6-5 and J is TRBJ1-2; possibly TRBD1 for D (5 bases). Germline assignment: CDR1 MNHEY and CDR2 SVGAGI. This CDR3 is 16 amino acids long. Trimming pared 0 bases from V and 0 bases from J, leaving 11 bases between. CDR3 protein: CASSYSSGIANYGYTF. Here the CDR3 DNA reads TGTGCCAGCAGTTACTCCTCAGGGATAGCTAACTATGGCTACACCTTC.

The chain combines TRBV7-8 with TRBJ1-1; D might be TRBD1 (5 bases). V was shortened by 4 bases and J by 0 bases, with 15 bases between the two germline ends. Germline V gene data show CDR1 as SGHVS and CDR2 as FQNEAQ. The CDR3 sequence is 16 residues long. For the CDR3, the DNA is TGTGCCAGCAGCTCCGGGCCTCCAGGGATGAACACTGAAGCTTTCTTT. Its translation is CASSSGPPGMNTEAFF.

The rearrangement joins TRBV19 to TRBJ2-7; 12 bases line up with TRBD2. Per germline, CDR1 LNHDA and CDR2 SQIVND (reference sequence). The CDR3 loop spans 14 amino acids. Trimming removed 3 bases from V and 9 bases from J; junction bases left unmatched: 6. Here the CDR3 reads CASSIGLAGPRQYF. The CDR3 DNA reads TGTGCCAGTAGTATCGGACTAGCGGGACCTCGGCAGTACTTC.

This clone was seen only once. The gene calls are TRBV23-1 and TRBJ2-3; 7 positions agree with TRBD1. TRBV23-1 qualifies as an ORF whose function is uncertain. This CDR3 spans 17 amino acids. V shed 0 bases and J 3 bases; nucleotides not matched to a gene: 9. As DNA, the CDR3 is TGCGCCAGCAGTCAATCGTACAGGGGATGCTGGACAGATACGCAGTATTTT. It is translated as CASSQSYRGCWTDTQYF.

J is TRBJ2-7 and V is TRBV7-2, with TRBD1 matching 12 bases. The CDR3 has 14 amino acids. Germline V gene sequence: CDR1 SGHTA, CDR2 FQGNSA. J lost 6 bases, V lost 5 bases, and 5 bases had no gene match. The CDR3 here is CASSPGQGASEQYF. The CDR3 region has the DNA TGTGCCAGCAGCCCGGGACAGGGGGCATCCGAGCAGTACTTC.

This clone was seen a few times. The genes are TRBV10-3 and TRBJ1-1; 8 bases match TRBD1. V shed 6 bases and J 1 base; nucleotides not matched to a gene: 10. The CDR3 totals 16 residues. Germline V gives CDR1 ENHRY, CDR2 SYGVKD. CDR3 nucleotides: TGTGCCATCAGGGGGGGACAGGCAGTACCGAACACTGAAGCTTTCTTT. This gives the protein CAIRGGQAVPNTEAFF.

The chain couples TRBV5-1 to TRBJ2-5; a possible D gene is TRBD2 (5 bases). Looked up from germline, CDR1 is SGHRS and CDR2 is YFSETQ. The CDR3 consists of 17 residues. Trimming cost V 0 bases and J 2 bases, with 17 bases left between them. In DNA, the CDR3 is TGCGCCAGCAGCTTGGCCCAAGGCTTAGCGACTCAAGAGACCCAGTACTTC. As protein: CASSLAQGLATQETQYF.